A selection of T cell receptor beta chains follows, all from one sample in a study of response to subunit inactivated influenza vaccine. Using its own MiXCR run on the RT-PCR reads, TCRdb lists one record per CDR3 protein. The sample contains over 750,000 distinct CDR3 sequences, about 20% of which appear only once. The sequencing used PBMCs from blood, collected about 5 days after vaccination. The receptors come from a man between 50 and 59 years old who received an inactivated influenza vaccine. Both conserved end residues are part of each CDR3. A D gene is named only where the DNA matches it firmly. A row's size may be missing; if present it is once, few, many or a size class.

>NA|TRBJ2-3|TRBD2|TRBV7-8
CASSPSGYTDTQYF
TGTGCCAGCAGCCCTAGCGGGTACACAGATACGCAGTATTTT
>NA|TRBJ2-5|TRBD2|TRBV7-9
CASSLALAGGKETQYF
TGTGCCAGCAGCTTAGCGCTAGCGGGGGGCAAAGAGACCCAGTACTTC
>NA|TRBJ2-1|NA|TRBV11-3
CASSLGLRSGSGDEQFF
TGTGCCAGCAGCTTAGGGCTTCGGTCCGGGAGTGGTGATGAGCAGTTCTTC
>many|TRBJ2-1|NA|TRBV29-1
CSVGDEQFF
TGCAGCGTGGGGGATGAGCAGTTCTTC
>NA|TRBJ2-1|TRBD2|TRBV7-9
CASSGRLAGFNEQFF
TGTGCCAGCAGCGGCCGACTAGCGGGTTTTAATGAGCAGTTCTTC
>few|TRBJ2-1|NA|TRBV6-1
CASRRNTGQSYNEQFF
TGTGCCAGCAGGCGCAACACAGGGCAGTCCTACAATGAGCAGTTCTTC
>few|TRBJ2-1|TRBD1|TRBV12-3/TRBV12-4
CASSFPGSRGNEQFF
TGTGCCAGCAGTTTCCCCGGGTCCAGGGGGAATGAGCAGTTCTTC
>few|TRBJ2-5|NA|TRBV9
CASSEGHFQETQYF
TGTGCCAGCAGCGAAGGACACTTCCAAGAGACCCAGTACTTC
>NA|TRBJ2-5|TRBD2|TRBV4-3
CASSQASGGLGSETQYF
TGCGCCAGCAGCCAGGCTAGCGGGGGCCTGGGATCGGAGACCCAGTACTTC
>NA|TRBJ2-1|NA|TRBV12-3/TRBV12-4
CASGGSRGTYNEQFF
TGTGCCAGCGGGGGTTCGAGGGGAACCTACAATGAGCAGTTCTTC
>NA|TRBJ2-3|NA|TRBV24-1
CATSDFAETRTDTQYF
TGTGCCACCAGTGATTTTGCGGAGACCCGCACAGATACGCAGTATTTT
>NA|TRBJ2-3|TRBD2|TRBV24-1
CATGGEVTDTQYF
TGTGCCACCGGGGGGGAAGTCACAGATACGCAGTATTTT
>few|TRBJ2-3|TRBD1|TRBV14
CASSPVGQGDDTQYF
TGTGCCAGCAGCCCAGTCGGACAGGGTGACGATACGCAGTATTTT
>many|TRBJ2-3|NA|TRBV6-4
CASSDSGASRGTQYF
TGTGCCAGCAGTGACTCAGGTGCTTCTAGGGGTACGCAGTATTTT
>NA|TRBJ2-5|NA|TRBV7-2
CASSRDGSTKETQYF
TGTGCCAGCAGTCGTGACGGATCCACAAAAGAGACCCAGTACTTC
>NA|TRBJ2-2|NA|TRBV5-5
CARSEGAGELFF
TGTGCGAGATCGGAGGGGGCCGGGGAGCTGTTTTTT
>NA|TRBJ2-7|TRBD2|TRBV20-1
CSASASGGSHEQYF
TGCAGTGCTAGTGCTAGCGGGGGGTCCCACGAGCAGTACTTC
>NA|TRBJ2-1|TRBD2|TRBV4-1
CASSQELAAYEQFF
TGCGCCAGCAGCCAAGAACTAGCGGCGTATGAGCAGTTCTTC
>NA|TRBJ2-2|NA|TRBV20-1
CSARDGYTGELFF
TGCAGTGCTAGAGACGGGTACACCGGGGAGCTGTTTTTT
>many|TRBJ2-5|NA|TRBV5-1
CASSSPGSEETQYF
TGCGCCAGCAGCTCACCGGGTTCGGAAGAGACCCAGTACTTC
>few|TRBJ1-1|NA|TRBV21-1
CASTGQGAKFGTEAFF
TGTGCCAGCACAGGACAGGGGGCGAAGTTTGGCACTGAAGCTTTCTTT
>NA|TRBJ2-4|NA|TRBV24-1
CATSDFVKNIQYF
TGTGCCACCAGTGATTTCGTCAAAAACATTCAGTACTTC
>few|TRBJ2-7|TRBD1|TRBV20-1
CSAREDRLTYEQYF
TGCAGTGCTAGAGAGGACAGGCTCACCTACGAGCAGTACTTC
>many|TRBJ1-3|NA|TRBV12-3/TRBV12-4
CASSLGGVSGNTIYF
TGTGCCAGCAGTTTAGGGGGAGTCTCTGGAAACACCATATATTTT
>NA|TRBJ2-7|TRBD2|TRBV6-1
CASSGSGGSYEQYF
TGTGCCAGCAGTGGCAGCGGGGGCTCCTACGAGCAGTACTTC
>few|TRBJ2-5|TRBD1|TRBV29-1
CSVEGSGRTGHQETQYF
TGCAGCGTTGAGGGTAGTGGTCGGACAGGGCACCAAGAGACCCAGTACTTC
>NA|TRBJ1-1|NA|TRBV20-1
CSASARGLTEAFF
TGCAGTGCCAGTGCGAGGGGTCTAACTGAAGCTTTCTTT
>few|TRBJ1-3|NA|TRBV12-3/TRBV12-4
CASSFLSHSF
TGTGCCAGCAGTTTTTTGTCACACTCTTTT
>few|TRBJ1-3|NA|TRBV9
CASSSRTQNSGNTIYF
TGTGCCAGCAGCTCAAGGACACAGAACTCTGGAAACACCATATATTTT
>NA|TRBJ2-3|NA|TRBV5-1
CASSLGIADTQYF
TGCGCCAGCAGCTTGGGTATCGCAGATACGCAGTATTTT
>NA|TRBJ2-7|TRBD1|TRBV4-2
CASSHRGQGSYEQYF
TGTGCCAGCAGCCACCGGGGACAGGGCTCCTACGAGCAGTACTTC
>NA|TRBJ2-1|TRBD2|TRBV27
CASSSIAGVTVNEQFF
TGTGCCAGCAGTTCCATAGCGGGAGTTACCGTCAATGAGCAGTTCTTC
>NA|TRBJ2-7|NA|TRBV21-1
CASSKSPQLVQGPYEQYF
TGTGCCAGCAGCAAATCGCCACAATTGGTACAGGGCCCCTACGAGCAGTACTTC
>NA|TRBJ2-3|NA|TRBV20-1
CSAGRGVDTQYF
TGCAGTGCTGGCCGCGGGGTAGATACGCAGTATTTT
>many|TRBJ2-7|TRBD2|TRBV20-1
CSAREMRLADTYEQYF
TGCAGTGCTAGAGAAATGAGACTAGCGGACACCTACGAGCAGTACTTC
>few|TRBJ2-7|TRBD2|TRBV6-2/TRBV6-3
CASSYPTSGPSYEQYF
TGTGCCAGCAGTTACCCGACTAGCGGACCTTCCTACGAGCAGTACTTC
>many|TRBJ2-2|TRBD1|TRBV10-3
CAISPDRGLTGELFF
TGTGCCATCAGTCCCGACAGGGGGCTCACCGGGGAGCTGTTTTTT
>NA|TRBJ2-7|TRBD1|TRBV2
CASRRDRVESYEQYF
TGTGCCAGCAGGAGGGACAGGGTAGAGTCCTACGAGCAGTACTTC
>NA|TRBJ2-1|TRBD2|TRBV10-3
CAIGSGTSGISLFF
TGTGCCATCGGCAGCGGGACTAGCGGGATATCTCTGTTCTTC
>NA|TRBJ2-1|TRBD2|TRBV7-9
CASSPPGLVNNEQFF
TGTGCCAGCAGCCCCCCGGGACTAGTCAACAATGAGCAGTTCTTC
>NA|TRBJ2-1|TRBD1|TRBV27
CASSFGTGGLDEQFF
TGTGCCAGCAGTTTCGGGACAGGGGGCCTGGATGAGCAGTTCTTC
>few|TRBJ2-7|NA|TRBV12-3/TRBV12-4
CASSLRHQDEQYF
TGTGCCAGCAGTCTAAGACACCAGGACGAGCAGTACTTC
>few|TRBJ1-2|NA|TRBV20-1
CSATGRAYGYTF
TGCAGTGCTACCGGACGGGCCTATGGCTACACCTTC
>NA|TRBJ2-3|NA|TRBV20-1
CSARGSAGAGDTQYF
TGCAGTGCTAGAGGTTCGGCGGGGGCGGGAGATACGCAGTATTTT